These T cell receptor beta chains were read from a single sample in a study of control samples from healthy donors and cancer patients. Sequenced by immunoSEQ multiplex PCR; TCRdb stores in-frame clones only, minus some. Of some 120,000 clones in the sample, around nine tenths are singletons; the top ten hold about 3.4%. Source material: blood. These receptors came from a middle-aged man in good health. Both conserved end residues are part of each CDR3. The D gene is left open where the match is weak. Size tells how often a clone was seen (once, few, many) or the class of an expanded clone, and some rows leave it out.

v_call	cdr3_length	d_call	j_call	clone_size	cdr3_aa	cdr3_nt
TRBV19	13	.	TRBJ2-1	.	CASSISQNNEQFF	TGTGCCAGTAGTATTAGTCAGAACAATGAGCAGTTCTTC
TRBV7-8	14	.	TRBJ1-1	.	CASSSGTAYTEAFF	TGTGCCAGCAGCTCCGGGACGGCCTACACTGAAGCTTTCTTT
TRBV6-5	13	TRBD1	TRBJ2-7	once	CACSPTGSWQQYF	TGTGCCTGCTCGCCGACAGGGTCGTGGCAGCAGTACTTC
TRBV5-6	16	TRBD2	TRBJ2-1	.	CASSPEASGALWEQFF	TGTGCCAGCAGCCCGGAGGCTAGCGGGGCCCTCTGGGAGCAGTTCTTC
TRBV2	15	.	TRBJ2-7	once	CASSGGGVSSYEQYF	TGTGCCAGCAGTGGGGGCGGGGTTAGCTCCTACGAGCAGTACTTC
TRBV6-5	15	.	TRBJ2-2	.	CASSSPHRNIGELFF	TGTGCCAGCAGTTCCCCCCACAGAAACATCGGGGAGCTGTTTTTT
TRBV19	14	.	TRBJ2-4	.	CASSISQTKNIQYF	TGTGCCAGTAGTATTTCGCAGACTAAAAACATTCAGTACTTC
TRBV5-4	15	.	TRBJ1-3	.	CASSRPGTSGNTIYF	TGTGCCAGCAGTAGACCCGGGACCTCTGGAAACACCATATATTTT
TRBV6-2/TRBV6-3	19	.	TRBJ1-5	.	CASSLKGKQSGLGNQPQHF	TGTGCCAGCAGTTTAAAGGGGAAACAGTCGGGCCTGGGCAATCAGCCCCAGCATTTT
TRBV4-1	17	.	TRBJ2-7	few	CASSQGYGGSTGYEQYF	TGCGCCAGCAGCCAAGGATATGGAGGAAGTACGGGCTACGAGCAGTACTTC
TRBV18	11	.	TRBJ2-5	.	CASSPGETQYF	TGTGCCAGCTCACCCGGCGAGACCCAGTACTTC
TRBV2	14	.	TRBJ1-2	.	CASSVRVSNYGYTF	TGTGCCAGCAGTGTCAGGGTGTCCAACTATGGCTACACCTTC
TRBV6-5	15	.	TRBJ1-1	.	CASSYSTRPGNEAFF	TGTGCCAGCAGTTACTCCACCAGACCAGGGAATGAAGCTTTCTTT
TRBV7-3	14	.	TRBJ1-2	.	CASSRDGANYGYTF	TGTGCCAGCAGCAGGGATGGAGCTAACTATGGCTACACCTTC
TRBV3-1/TRBV3-2	15	TRBD1	TRBJ1-4	.	CASSLGQGGREKLFF	TGTGCCAGCAGTTTAGGACAGGGAGGTCGTGAAAAACTGTTTTTT
TRBV4-1	15	.	TRBJ1-3	.	CASSQTRASGNTIYF	TGCGCCAGCAGCCAGACAAGAGCCTCTGGAAACACCATATATTTT